Listed here are 30 T cell receptor beta chains from one sample, sequenced in a study of T cells in Graves' hyperthyroidism and ophthalmopathy. Using RNA transcripts as the source, TCR beta CDR3 regions were amplified. Using the HTBI primer set, a first-round RT-PCR was run on the TCR CDR3. Using its own MiXCR run on the multiplex PCR reads, TCRdb lists one record per CDR3 protein. The data contain about 420,000 distinct CDR3 sequences, less than 20% of them seen just once; the ten biggest clones take up roughly 7.7%. Sequencing used blood. These receptors originate from a woman younger than 30 with Graves' hyperthyroidism.

This clonotype was counted many times. The V call is TRBV7-2, the J call TRBJ2-1; D gene unclear. CDR1 is SGHTA, CDR2 FQGNSA, per germline. The length of the CDR3 is 15 residues. Trimming shortened V by 0 bases and J by 8 bases, and 14 bases separated the two germline ends. The CDR3 region is CASSLAFGRVDEQFF. The CDR3 coding sequence is TGTGCCAGCAGCTTAGCCTTCGGAAGGGTGGATGAGCAGTTCTTC.

In this sample, this clonotype turned up many times. This sequence joins TRBV28 and TRBJ1-5; D gene ambiguous. There are 14 residues in the CDR3. Trimming left V 6 bases short and J 3 bases short, with 12 bases between. Germline CDR1 MDHEN, CDR2 SYDVKM. CDR3 region: CASRIDEVNQPQHF. DNA for the CDR3: TGTGCCAGCAGGATAGACGAGGTCAATCAGCCCCAGCATTTT.

This clonotype was seen repeatedly, ten times or more. The chain combines TRBV3-1 with TRBJ2-7; D is unresolved. Germline lookup yields CDR1 LGHDT and CDR2 YNNKEL (reference sequence). V was pared by 2 bases and J by 0 bases, with 11 bases between. CDR3 size: 15 residues. This CDR3 is CASSQLPVSSYEQYF. In DNA form, the CDR3 reads TGTGCCAGCAGCCAATTGCCTGTTAGCTCCTACGAGCAGTACTTC.

This clonotype appeared many times. The V call is TRBV20-1, the J call TRBJ1-5; D gene uncertain. Trimming cost V 5 bases and J 2 bases, with 13 bases left between them. Germline V gene data show CDR1 as DFQATT and CDR2 as SNEGSKA (reference sequence). CDR3 length: 14 residues. This CDR3 is CSARPRRGNQPQHF. CDR3 in DNA: TGCAGTGCTCGGCCCCGACGTGGCAATCAGCCCCAGCATTTT.

This clonotype has a count of ten or more. The chain combines TRBV27 with TRBJ1-4; D is ambiguous. Trimming removed 0 bases at V and 8 bases at J, with 16 bases between. The CDR3 consists of 16 residues. Germline V lookup: CDR1 MNHEY, CDR2 SMNVEV (reference sequence). The CDR3 region has the DNA TGTGCCAGCAGTTTATCCCGACGCGCATTCGGGGAAAAACTGTTTTTT. Its protein product is CASSLSRRAFGEKLFF.

This clonotype was counted between two and nine times. The chain is built from TRBV4-1 and TRBJ2-3, with a weak D call TRBD1 (7 bases). This CDR3 is 15 amino acids long. Between the trimmed V and J ends, which lost 1 base and 4 bases, there was a span of 12 bases. CDR1 is MGHRA, CDR2 YSYEKL, per germline. The CDR3 reads CASSQASRGADTQYF. The CDR3, as DNA: TGCGCCAGCAGCCAAGCATCCAGGGGGGCAGATACGCAGTATTTT.

This clonotype showed up many times. This sequence joins TRBV27 and TRBJ2-7; unclear D gene. The germline V gene encodes CDR1 MNHEY and CDR2 SMNVEV (reference sequence). V gave up 2 bases and J gave up 3 bases, with 2 bases separating them. The CDR3 loop spans 11 amino acids. The CDR3 nucleotides are TGTGCCAGCAGTTTACACTACGAGCAGTACTTC. Amino acid sequence: CASSLHYEQYF.

This clonotype was detected many times. The rearrangement joins TRBV19 to TRBJ1-2; D possibly corresponds to TRBD1 (5 bases). The CDR3 is made up of 16 amino acids. The ends were cut back, 0 bases at V and 2 bases at J, with 13 bases in the middle. Germline V CDR1 and CDR2: LNHDA, SQIVND (reference sequence). The CDR3 sequence: CASSIEGNRQNYGYTF. CDR3 bases: TGTGCCAGTAGTATAGAAGGAAACAGGCAAAACTATGGCTACACCTTC.

This clonotype turned up a few times. V is TRBV7-9 and J is TRBJ2-5; 9 nucleotides match TRBD2. The ends lost 1 base at V and 5 bases at J; junction bases unmatched: 8. Per the germline V gene, CDR1 is SEHNR and CDR2 is FQNEAQ (reference sequence). The CDR3 has 16 amino acids. The CDR3 sequence: CASSLGASGAAETQYF. The CDR3 bases are TGTGCCAGCAGCTTAGGCGCTAGCGGGGCTGCTGAGACCCAGTACTTC.

There are a few counts of this clonotype. The chain recombines TRBV29-1 with TRBJ2-1; 9 bases line up with TRBD1. Per the germline V gene, CDR1 is SQVTM and CDR2 is ANQGSEA. Losses at the gene ends were 7 bases for V and 5 bases for J; bases not matched to a gene: 6. CDR3 size: 13 residues. For the CDR3, the DNA is TGCAGCGCCGCGACAGGGGGGAACAATGAGCAGTTCTTC. Protein: CSAATGGNNEQFF.

The chain is built from TRBV10-3 and TRBJ1-1; no clear D gene. The CDR3 loop spans 12 amino acids. Trimming stripped 3 bases from V and 7 bases from J, with 9 bases between. CDR1 and CDR2 from the germline V gene are ENHRY and SYGVKD. The CDR3 DNA is TGTGCCATCAGTGAAACGGGGTTTGAAGCTTTCTTT. This gives the protein CAISETGFEAFF.

This clonotype showed up just a few times. The chain joins TRBV3-1 to TRBJ2-2; TRBD2 is a possible D gene (6 bases). Trimming removed 0 bases from V and 3 bases from J, with 11 bases in between. CDR1 and CDR2 (germline): LGHDT, YNNKEL (reference sequence). This CDR3 is 16 amino acids long. This chain's CDR3 is CASSQEGGGHTGELFF. The CDR3 DNA is TGTGCCAGCAGCCAAGAGGGAGGTGGGCACACCGGGGAGCTGTTTTTT.

V is TRBV12-3 or TRBV12-4 and J is TRBJ1-3; 9 bases fit TRBD1. V gave up 8 bases and J gave up 0 bases; unmatched junction bases: 14. CDR3 size: 18 residues. The CDR3 DNA sequence: TGTGCCAGCGTACGGGGACAGGGTGGTAAACTCTCTGGAAACACCATATATTTT. It codes for CASVRGQGGKLSGNTIYF.

In this sample, this clonotype turned up many times. CDR3 loop: CATARTSGPSRNEQFF. CDR3 DNA: TGTGCCACCGCCCGGACTAGCGGCCCCTCGCGGAATGAGCAGTTCTTC. V is TRBV10-3 and J is TRBJ2-1; 10 nucleotides line up with TRBD2. This CDR3 comprises 16 residues. The V gene's germline CDR1 is ENHRY and CDR2 SYGVKD. With 10 bases clipped from V and 7 bases from J, the junction kept 16 bases outside the gene matches.

Turning to this clonotype: This clone may be a read error of a much larger clone one base away. This rearrangement joins TRBV3-1 to TRBJ2-3, with unresolved D. V was clipped by 6 bases and J by 7 bases, with 14 bases between them. CDR3 length equals 13 residues. Per germline, CDR1 LGHDT and CDR2 YNNKEL (reference sequence). The CDR3 coding sequence is TGTGCCAGCAGGGAATCTGTTGGAAATACGCAGTATTTT. This sequence encodes CASRESVGNTQYF.

This clonotype was seen repeatedly, ten times or more. This chain uses TRBV12-3 or TRBV12-4 with TRBJ2-2; D might be TRBD1 (6 bases). Between the trimmed V and J ends, which lost 7 bases and 4 bases, there was a span of 16 bases. The CDR3 loop spans 15 amino acids. CDR3 sequence reads: CASMIPGQVTGELFF. The CDR3 DNA is TGTGCCAGCATGATTCCGGGACAAGTCACCGGGGAGCTGTTTTTT.

This clonotype was observed at least ten times. The chain joins TRBV15 to TRBJ1-1; possibly TRBD1 for D (5 bases). The germline V gene encodes CDR1 LNHNV and CDR2 YYDKDF (reference sequence). Trimming shortened V by 0 bases and J by 2 bases, and 13 bases separated the two germline ends. This CDR3 region has 16 residues. CDR3 region: CATSREYATANTEAFF. DNA of the CDR3: TGTGCCACCAGCAGAGAGTACGCGACAGCCAACACTGAAGCTTTCTTT.

This clonotype was recorded at least ten times. This chain links TRBV6-1 with TRBJ1-5; the D is unclear. This CDR3 region has 13 residues. Looked up from germline, CDR1 is MNHNS and CDR2 is SASEGT. V was trimmed by 2 bases and J by 6 bases, leaving 8 bases between them. CDR3 DNA sequence: TGTGCCAGCAGTGAACTCCGGGGTCAGCCCCAGCATTTT. Translation gives CASSELRGQPQHF.

As concerns this clonotype: This clone may be a read error of a much larger clone one base away. The rearrangement links TRBV11-2 to TRBJ2-7; perhaps TRBD2 as D (5 bases). Germline assignment: CDR1 SGHAT and CDR2 FQNNGV. Between the trimmed V and J ends, which lost 1 base and 3 bases, there was a span of 7 bases. The CDR3 covers 13 residues. As DNA, the CDR3 is TGTGCCAGCAGCTTAGGGGAGTACTACGAGCAGTACTTC. It is translated as CASSLGEYYEQYF.

This clonotype was detected ten times or more. The chain carries TRBV13 and TRBJ1-2; TRBD1 matches at 8 bases. The CDR3 runs 24 residues. CDR1 and CDR2 (germline): PRHDT, FYEKMQ (reference sequence). Unmatched junction bases numbered 34, after V lost 4 bases and J lost 3 bases. CDR3 sequence (DNA): TGTGCCAGCAGCTCCCGGGACAGGCATCTAACTATGGCTACACCAAAGATCGGGGACTATGGCTACACCTTC. Its protein product is CASSSRDRHLTMATPKIGDYGYTF.

There are many counts of this clonotype. This chain uses TRBV6-2 or TRBV6-3 with TRBJ2-4; D remains unclear. The CDR3 spans 15 residues. Trimming took off 5 bases at V and 5 bases at J, with 16 bases between the two ends. From germline, CDR1 is MNHEY and CDR2 SVGEGT. The CDR3 bases are TGTGCCAGCAGTCACCTTGTGGGGTCCGAAAACATTCAGTACTTC. It is translated as CASSHLVGSENIQYF.

This clonotype was counted at least ten times. The chain has TRBV12-3 or TRBV12-4 and TRBJ1-5; D uncertain. The ends were cut back, 5 bases at V and 0 bases at J, with 8 bases in the middle. The CDR3 sequence is 14 residues long. CDR3 in DNA: TGTGCCAGCAGTACCTCCTATAGCAATCAGCCCCAGCATTTT. It is translated as CASSTSYSNQPQHF.

This clonotype was detected ten times or more. The chain has TRBV6-6 and TRBJ1-1; TRBD1 might be the D (5 bases). The CDR3 loop spans 14 amino acids. The V and J ends lost 2 bases and 5 bases respectively, with 12 bases between them. From germline, CDR1 is MNHNY and CDR2 SVGAGI (reference sequence). The CDR3 bases are TGTGCCAGCAGTTACCCCGTTGAGGGGACTGAAGCTTTCTTT. Its translation: CASSYPVEGTEAFF.

J is TRBJ2-7 and V is TRBV28, with 13 bases aligning to TRBD2. V lost 6 bases to trimming and J lost 3 bases; unmatched junction nucleotides: 8. Germline CDR1 reads MDHEN; CDR2 reads SYDVKM. The CDR3 has 16 amino acids. CDR3 DNA: TGTGCCAGCAGAGGACTAGCGGGAGTGTTGGGCTACGAGCAGTACTTC. Translated: CASRGLAGVLGYEQYF.

At least ten counts were recorded for this clonotype. The gene calls are TRBV13 and TRBJ2-1, with 10 bases aligning to TRBD2. The CDR3 is 14 residues long. V lost 5 bases and J lost 9; bases outside the gene matches: 7. Per germline, CDR1 PRHDT and CDR2 FYEKMQ (reference sequence). CDR3 DNA sequence: TGTGCCAGCAGCCCCCAGCGGGGGGGCACTGAGCAGTTCTTC. It encodes CASSPQRGGTEQFF. The full variable domain, rest sourced from reference TRBV13 and TRBJ2-1, is AAGVIQSPRHLIKEKRETATLKCYPIPRHDTVYWYQQGPGQDPQFLISFYEKMQSDKGSIPDRFSAQQFSDYHSELNMSSLELGDSALYFCASSPQRGGTEQFFGPGTRLTVL.

This clonotype was counted ten times or more. This chain links TRBV20-1 with TRBJ2-5, with 12 positions matching TRBD2. The J segment lost 5 bases and the V segment lost 5 bases, leaving 9 bases of the junction unmatched. CDR3 size: 15 residues. Looked up from germline, CDR1 is DFQATT and CDR2 is SNEGSKA (reference sequence). In DNA form, the CDR3 reads TGCAGTGCTGGAGGGTACCTAGCGGGGGGGGAGACCCAGTACTTC. Translation: CSAGGYLAGGETQYF.

This clonotype was picked up many times. A much larger clone differs by one base, so this may be a read error. This chain links TRBV5-5 with TRBJ1-2; TRBD1 agrees at 9 bases. The CDR3 covers 13 residues. The V gene end was trimmed by 4 bases and the J gene end by 4 bases; junction bases not matched to a gene: 2. The germline gives CDR1 SGHKS, CDR2 YYEKEE (reference sequence). The CDR3 spells CASSPTGGYGYTF. DNA of the CDR3: TGTGCCAGCAGCCCGACAGGGGGCTATGGCTACACCTTC.

This clonotype was detected ten times or more. This chain links TRBV27 with TRBJ1-1; TRBD1 matches 7 bases. V dropped 3 bases and J dropped 5; count of bases not matched to a gene: 9. Germline V CDR1 and CDR2: MNHEY, SMNVEV (reference sequence). The CDR3 is made up of 15 amino acids. The CDR3 DNA follows: TGTGCCAGCAGTTTGGTAAGGGACAGCGGGACTGAAGCTTTCTTT. Its protein product is CASSLVRDSGTEAFF.

The gene calls are TRBV6-1 and TRBJ1-5; 9 bases align to TRBD1. Germline loops: CDR1 MNHNS, CDR2 SASEGT. This CDR3 has 14 amino acids. Unmatched junction bases numbered 9, after V lost 6 bases and J lost 9 bases. The CDR3 loop is CASRPGTGRRPQHF. In nucleotides, the CDR3 is TGTGCCAGCAGACCCGGGACAGGGAGGAGGCCCCAGCATTTT.

This clonotype was seen at least ten times. The V call is TRBV12-3 or TRBV12-4, the J call TRBJ1-1, with D possibly TRBD1 on 5 matching bases. The CDR3 sequence is 16 residues long. Trimming left V 5 bases short and J 0 bases short, with 16 bases between. CDR3 bases: TGTGCCAGCAGTCCCACAACAGGACGCTTGAACACTGAAGCTTTCTTT. Residues: CASSPTTGRLNTEAFF.